These 21 T cell receptor beta chains came from one sample sequenced in a study of lymphopenia after photon versus proton radiotherapy (dated by TCRdb to the late 2010s). The library was built by means of the immunoSEQ multiplex PCR assay. TCRdb provides this immuneACCESS table in a form limited to in-frame rearrangements. Some clones are lacking; in checked studies, under half of them reflect an unresolved V gene, and why the rest are absent is not known. The sample table records more than 25,000 clones; around 90% of these occur just once. The ten biggest clones cover approximately 50% of the sample. This specimen consisted of peripheral blood, obtained from a patient treated with proton-based radiotherapy. The origin of the receptors is a woman aged 55-69 years with cholangiocarcinoma. Some clones in this sample may be carry-over from other donors' samples.

The chain carries TRBV18 and TRBJ1-4; 7 bases align to TRBD1. Germline CDR1 KGHSH, CDR2 LQKENI. Unmatched junction bases numbered 6, after V lost 3 bases and J lost 2 bases. CDR3 size: 16 residues. CDR3: CASSPPQGRTNEKLFF. Here the CDR3 DNA reads TGTGCCAGCTCACCTCCACAGGGGAGGACTAATGAAAAACTGTTTTTT.

The sample holds one count of this clone. This rearrangement joins TRBV18 to TRBJ1-2; 8 nucleotides match TRBD1. The CDR3 runs 14 residues. Per the germline V gene, CDR1 is KGHSH and CDR2 is LQKENI. V was clipped by 1 base and J by 7 bases; unmatched bases: 5. Here the CDR3 DNA reads TGTGCCAGCTCACCACTGGACAGGGTTTTTGGCTACACCTTC. It is translated as CASSPLDRVFGYTF.

This rearrangement joins TRBV18 to TRBJ2-3; D is perhaps TRBD2 (6 bases). The CDR3 extends over 16 amino acids. Germline V CDR1 and CDR2: KGHSH, LQKENI. With 4 bases removed from V and 3 bases from J, the gap between germline ends came to 17 bases. The CDR3 DNA follows: TGTGCCAGCTCACAGATGATCCGGGAGCTTACAGATACGCAGTATTTT. Translating gives CASSQMIRELTDTQYF. Based on the CDR3 plus reference TRBV18 and TRBJ2-3, the full variable domain is NAGVMQNPRHLVRRRGQEARLRCSPMKGHSHVYWYRQLPEEGLKFMVYLQKENIIDESGMPKERFSAEFPKEGPSILRIQQVVRGDSAAYFCASSQMIRELTDTQYFGPGTRLTVL.

The chain is built from TRBV9 and TRBJ1-1; perhaps TRBD1 as D (5 bases). Germline V gene lookup returns CDR1 SGDLS and CDR2 YYNGEE. The CDR3 extends over 14 amino acids. The V and J ends lost 2 bases and 3 bases respectively, with 11 bases between them. The chain's CDR3 is CASSVRGRDTEAFF. The CDR3 DNA follows: TGTGCCAGCAGCGTGAGGGGTAGGGACACTGAAGCTTTCTTT.

The gene calls are TRBV15 and TRBJ2-4; tentative D call: TRBD1 (7 bases). With 9 bases removed from V and 2 bases from J, the gap between germline ends came to 17 bases. The CDR3 is 15 residues long. Germline V lookup: CDR1 LNHNV, CDR2 YYDKDF (reference sequence). CDR3 in DNA: TGTGCCACTACACAGACAGGGAGGTCCAAAAACATTCAGTACTTC. Protein: CATTQTGRSKNIQYF.

V gene TRBV27 combines with J gene TRBJ1-3, with 9 nucleotides matching TRBD1. This CDR3 is built from 13 residues. J lost 4 bases, V lost 8 bases, and 3 bases had no gene match. The germline V gene encodes CDR1 MNHEY and CDR2 SMNVEV (reference sequence). CDR3 in amino acids: CASRTGAGNTIYF. The CDR3 DNA follows: TGTGCCAGCCGGACAGGGGCAGGAAACACCATATATTTT.

V usage is TRBV10-3 and J usage is TRBJ1-5, with no clear D. V lost 6 bases and J lost 7, with 16 bases in between. The CDR3 covers 14 residues. Looked up from germline, CDR1 is ENHRY and CDR2 is SYGVKD. For the CDR3, the DNA is TGTGCCATCAGCGCCACGGCTAGCGGGCAGCCCCAGCATTTT. Protein: CAISATASGQPQHF.

The chain uses TRBV2 and TRBJ2-3, with unresolved D. The CDR3 has 14 residues. Looked up from germline, CDR1 is SNHLY and CDR2 is FYNNEI. V lost 6 bases and J lost 0, with 10 bases in between. The CDR3 DNA follows: TGTGCCAGCAGGCAGAGATTTAGCACAGATACGCAGTATTTT. Translated, it gives CASRQRFSTDTQYF.

CDR3 amino acids: CASSRRVGMGNTEAFF. The CDR3 coding sequence is TGTGCCAGCAGTCGACGGGTGGGGATGGGGAACACTGAAGCTTTCTTT. The genes are TRBV27 and TRBJ1-1; D unresolved. CDR1 MNHEY and CDR2 SMNVEV come from the germline V gene (reference sequence). The CDR3 covers 16 residues. V lost 5 bases and J lost 1, with 17 bases in between.

This chain links TRBV6-1 with TRBJ2-7; maybe TRBD1 (6 bases). The CDR3 is made up of 14 amino acids. CDR1 MNHNS and CDR2 SASEGT come from the germline V gene. V lost 5 bases, J lost 3 bases, and 14 bases lay in between. CDR3 nucleotide sequence: TGTGCCAGCAGTCCGGACAGAGCACACTACGAGCAGTACTTC. This gives the protein CASSPDRAHYEQYF.

In this sample, this clone turned up once. This chain joins TRBV18 and TRBJ2-6; tentatively, D is TRBD1 (7 bases). Trimming pared 1 base from V and 0 bases from J, leaving 10 bases between. This CDR3 has 17 residues. Per germline, CDR1 KGHSH and CDR2 LQKENI. The CDR3 is CASSPRQGGSGANVLTF. The CDR3 nucleotides read TGTGCCAGCTCACCACGGCAGGGGGGCTCTGGGGCCAACGTCCTGACTTTC.

J is TRBJ2-5 and V is TRBV5-1, with D possibly TRBD2 on 6 matching bases. Germline-derived CDR1 and CDR2 are SGHRS and YFSETQ. The CDR3 consists of 15 residues. V dropped 7 bases and J dropped 0 bases, with 16 bases sitting between them. The DNA of the CDR3 is TGCGCCAGCTCCCGTGCGGGGAAATACCAAGAGACCCAGTACTTC. Residues: CASSRAGKYQETQYF.

This chain joins TRBV7-8 and TRBJ1-5; D is possibly TRBD1 (6 bases). V was cut by 1 base and J by 0 bases, with 10 bases left in between. Germline CDR1 is SGHVS and CDR2 is FQNEAQ. This CDR3 contains 16 residues. CDR3 bases: TGTGCCAGCAGCTTAGTTGGGGGCCCTAGCAATCAGCCCCAGCATTTT. This sequence encodes CASSLVGGPSNQPQHF.

This clone has a single count. The chain carries TRBV11-2 and TRBJ1-2, with D possibly matching TRBD1 (6 bases). Germline lookup yields CDR1 SGHAT and CDR2 FQNNGV. This CDR3 spans 16 amino acids. Trimming pared 3 bases from V and 4 bases from J, leaving 18 bases between. Written as DNA, the CDR3 is TGTGCCAGCAGCTTGGGGGGCGATCCGATCCTCTATGGCTACACCTTC. It translates to CASSLGGDPILYGYTF.

This clone appeared a single time. This sequence joins TRBV10-1 and TRBJ2-7; no firm D call. The germline CDR1 and CDR2 sequences are WNHNN and SYGVQD (reference sequence). The CDR3 covers 11 residues. Trimming took off 3 bases at V and 2 bases at J, with 2 bases between the two ends. As DNA, the CDR3 is TGCGCCAGCAGTGATGCCTACGAGCAGTACTTC. The encoded protein is CASSDAYEQYF.

This sequence joins TRBV11-2 and TRBJ2-1, with TRBD2 matching over 8 bases. After removal of 6 bases from V and 10 bases from J, the junction contained 11 bases not matched to a gene. Per the germline V gene, CDR1 is SGHAT and CDR2 is FQNNGV. The CDR3 consists of 14 residues. The CDR3 sequence: CASRAGGPSPEQFF. CDR3 coding DNA: TGTGCCAGCAGGGCGGGGGGCCCCAGCCCCGAGCAGTTCTTC.

This clone appeared a single time. A far larger clone is one nucleotide away, so this likely arose from a read error. CDR3 DNA: TGCGCCAGCAGCGGGAGCAATGACCAGTTCTTC. Its translation: CASSGSNDQFF. This chain joins TRBV5-1 and TRBJ2-3; the D gene is possibly TRBD2 (5 bases). The last part of the DNA fits TRBJ2-1 better; the J call may be wrong. Germline lookup yields CDR1 SGHRS and CDR2 YFSETQ. The CDR3 loop spans 11 amino acids.

J is TRBJ1-1 and V is TRBV6-5; possible D gene TRBD1, 6 bases. Trimming took off 2 bases at V and 5 bases at J, with 12 bases between the two ends. Germline values: CDR1 MNHEY, CDR2 SVGAGI. The CDR3 contains 14 residues. CDR3 sequence: CASSYARGETEAFF. CDR3 nucleotide sequence: TGTGCCAGCAGTTACGCCAGGGGAGAAACTGAAGCTTTCTTT.

V and J are TRBV7-3 and TRBJ1-5; D is possibly TRBD1 (6 bases). Per germline, CDR1 SGHTA and CDR2 FQGTGA. The CDR3 is 16 residues long. V was shortened by 5 bases and J by 7 bases, with 21 bases between the two germline ends. CDR3 loop: CASSLPTGKRGQPQHF. As DNA, the CDR3 is TGTGCCAGCAGCCTCCCTACAGGGAAAAGGGGACAGCCCCAGCATTTT.

With regard to this clone: An end of the junction differs from the germline gene, which may be a read error. The CDR3 here is CASSRCAKVPSRANVPTF. The CDR3 region has the DNA TGTGCCAGCAGCCGTTGTGCCAAAGTACCAAGTCGGGCCAACGTCCCGACTTTC. The J gene is TRBJ2-6, the V gene TRBV4-2; D call uncertain. Germline V lookup: CDR1 LGHNA, CDR2 YNFKEQ. The length of the CDR3 is 18 residues.

The rearrangement links TRBV19 to TRBJ1-3; TRBD1 might be the D (6 bases). CDR1 is LNHDA and CDR2 is SQIVND in the germline V gene (reference sequence). With 6 bases removed from V and 3 bases from J, the gap between germline ends came to 12 bases. This CDR3 has 14 residues. The CDR3 nucleotides are TGTGCCAGTAGGGAACAGGGAGGTGGAAACACCATATATTTT. Its translation: CASREQGGGNTIYF.